This T cell receptor (beta chain) was observed in a study of blood T cells in healthy people across ages. The use of a sample-barcoded 5' primer and a J-beta primer mix characterized a second PCR of roughly 7 to 11 cycles. TCRdb re-called the 5' RACE reads with MiXCR, one entry per CDR3 protein. The sample holds about 970,000 distinct CDR3 sequences, roughly 51% seen once. V was clipped by 1 base and J by 0 bases, with 10 bases between them. CDR1 is SQVTM and CDR2 is ANQGSEA in the germline V gene. The CDR3 sequence is 15 residues long. The donors, aged roughly 6 to 90, were healthy Caucasians from Russia. Each sample yielded at least 6.5 million isolated PBMCs. This clonotype was seen more than once but under ten times. Its cognate antigen is unknown. Study conclusions and caveats: Diversity estimates drawn from one million T cells were deemed underestimates.

This chain joins TRBV29-1 and TRBJ2-1; no clear D gene. The sequencing sample was made of blood. The sequence was collected from a woman aged 60-70 years in good health. CDR3 sequence: CSVEGLISSYNEQFF. As DNA, the CDR3 is TGCAGCGTTGAAGGGCTTATTAGCTCCTACAATGAGCAGTTCTTC.